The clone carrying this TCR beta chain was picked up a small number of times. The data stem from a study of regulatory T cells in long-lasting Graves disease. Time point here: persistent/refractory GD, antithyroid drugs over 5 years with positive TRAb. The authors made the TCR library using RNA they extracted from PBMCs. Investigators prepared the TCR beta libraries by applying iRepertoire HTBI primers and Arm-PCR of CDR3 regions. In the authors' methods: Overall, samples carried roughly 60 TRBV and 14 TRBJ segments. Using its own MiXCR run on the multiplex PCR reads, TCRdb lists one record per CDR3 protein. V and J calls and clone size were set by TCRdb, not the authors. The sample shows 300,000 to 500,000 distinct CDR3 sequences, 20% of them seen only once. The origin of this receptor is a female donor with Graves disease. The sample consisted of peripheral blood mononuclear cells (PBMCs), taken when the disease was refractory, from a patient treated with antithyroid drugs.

The CDR3 DNA sequence: TGTGCCAGCTCATCGGGACCGAGCAATCAGCCCCAGCATTTT. Amino acids: CASSSGPSNQPQHF. The chain is built from TRBV27 and TRBJ1-5; D is perhaps TRBD1 (5 bases). The CDR3 extends over 14 amino acids. Germline CDR1 and CDR2: MNHEY and SMNVEV (reference sequence). The V gene lost 8 bases and the J gene lost 1 base, with 12 bases spanning the gap.